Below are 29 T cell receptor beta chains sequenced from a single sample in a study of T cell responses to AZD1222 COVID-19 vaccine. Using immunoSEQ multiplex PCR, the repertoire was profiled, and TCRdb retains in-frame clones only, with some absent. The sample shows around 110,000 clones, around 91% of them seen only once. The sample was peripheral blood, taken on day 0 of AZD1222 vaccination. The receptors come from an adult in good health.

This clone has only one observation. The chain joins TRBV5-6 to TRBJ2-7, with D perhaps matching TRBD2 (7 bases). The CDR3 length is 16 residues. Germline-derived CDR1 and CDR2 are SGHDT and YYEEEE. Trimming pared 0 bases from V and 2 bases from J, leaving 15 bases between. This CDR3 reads CASSLDGPGGTYEQYF. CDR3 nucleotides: TGTGCCAGCAGCTTGGATGGTCCGGGGGGCACCTACGAGCAGTACTTC. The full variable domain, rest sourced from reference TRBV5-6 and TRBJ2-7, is DAGVTQSPTHLIKTRGQQVTLRCSPKSGHDTVSWYQQALGQGPQFIFQYYEEEERQRGNFPDRFSGHQFPNYSSELNVNALLLGDSALYLCASSLDGPGGTYEQYFGPGTRLTVT.

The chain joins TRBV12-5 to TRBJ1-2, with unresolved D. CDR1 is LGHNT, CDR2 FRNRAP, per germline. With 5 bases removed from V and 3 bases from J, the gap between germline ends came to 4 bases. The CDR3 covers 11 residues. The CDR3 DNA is TGTGCTAGTGGTCCGGACTATGGCTACACCTTC. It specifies CASGPDYGYTF.

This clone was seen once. This CDR3 is CASSPPGETQYF. The DNA of the CDR3 is TGTGCCAGCAGCCCTCCCGGAGAGACCCAGTACTTC. The rearrangement links TRBV11-2 to TRBJ2-5; D is undetermined. Trimming pared 5 bases from V and 4 bases from J, leaving 8 bases between. Germline-derived CDR1 and CDR2 are SGHAT and FQNNGV. The CDR3 extends over 12 amino acids.

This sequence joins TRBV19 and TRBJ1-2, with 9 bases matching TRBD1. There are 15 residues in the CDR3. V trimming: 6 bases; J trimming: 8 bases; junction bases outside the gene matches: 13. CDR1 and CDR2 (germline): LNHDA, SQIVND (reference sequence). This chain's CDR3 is CASSLPVGTGSGYTF. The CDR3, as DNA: TGTGCCAGTAGCCTCCCGGTGGGGACAGGGAGCGGCTACACCTTC.

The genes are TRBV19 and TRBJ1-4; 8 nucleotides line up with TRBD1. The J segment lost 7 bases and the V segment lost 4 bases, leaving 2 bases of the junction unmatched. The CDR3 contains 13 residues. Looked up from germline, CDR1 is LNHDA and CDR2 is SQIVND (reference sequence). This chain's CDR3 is CASSTDRGEKLFF. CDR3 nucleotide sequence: TGTGCCAGTAGTACCGACAGGGGTGAAAAACTGTTTTTT.

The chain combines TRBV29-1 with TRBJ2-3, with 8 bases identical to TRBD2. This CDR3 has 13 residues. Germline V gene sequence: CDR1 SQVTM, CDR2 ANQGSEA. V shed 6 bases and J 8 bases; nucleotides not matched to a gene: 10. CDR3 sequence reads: CSVGLTAGGTQYF. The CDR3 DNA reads TGCAGCGTGGGGCTGACTGCGGGAGGTACGCAGTATTTT.

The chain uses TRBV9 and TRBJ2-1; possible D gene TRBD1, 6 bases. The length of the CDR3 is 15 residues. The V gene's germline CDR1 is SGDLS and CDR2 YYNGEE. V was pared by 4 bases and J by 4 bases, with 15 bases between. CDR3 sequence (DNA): TGTGCCAGCAGCACCCAGGGGATAGGGTACAATGAGCAGTTCTTC. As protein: CASSTQGIGYNEQFF.

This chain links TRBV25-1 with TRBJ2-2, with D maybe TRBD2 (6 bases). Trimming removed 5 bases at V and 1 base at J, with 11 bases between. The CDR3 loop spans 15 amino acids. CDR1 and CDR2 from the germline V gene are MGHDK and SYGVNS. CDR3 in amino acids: CASSPGTGNTGELFF. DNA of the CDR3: TGTGCCAGCAGTCCCGGGACTGGGAACACCGGGGAGCTGTTTTTT.

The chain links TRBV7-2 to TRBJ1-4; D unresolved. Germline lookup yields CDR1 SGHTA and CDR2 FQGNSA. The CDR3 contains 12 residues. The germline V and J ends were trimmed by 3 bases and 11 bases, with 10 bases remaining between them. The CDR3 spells CASSLAVGKLFF. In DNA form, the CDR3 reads TGTGCCAGCAGCTTGGCTGTCGGGAAACTGTTTTTT.

In DNA form, the CDR3 reads TGTGCCAGTAGTCTGACAGACCGGAGAGGTGGCTACACCTTC. Its protein product is CASSLTDRRGGYTF. V is TRBV19 and J is TRBJ1-2; D might be TRBD1 (5 bases). Per germline, CDR1 LNHDA and CDR2 SQIVND (reference sequence). This CDR3 is built from 14 residues. The germline V and J ends were trimmed by 5 bases and 7 bases, with 17 bases remaining between them. Complete variable domain (other parts from reference TRBV19 and TRBJ1-2): DGGITQSPKYLFRKEGQNVTLSCEQNLNHDAMYWYRQDPGQGLRLIYYSQIVNDFQKGDIAEGYSVSREKKESFPLTVTSAQKNPTAFYLCASSLTDRRGGYTFGSGTRLTVV.

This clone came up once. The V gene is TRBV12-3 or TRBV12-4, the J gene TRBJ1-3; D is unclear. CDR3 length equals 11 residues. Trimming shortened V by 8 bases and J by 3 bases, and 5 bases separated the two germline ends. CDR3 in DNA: TGTGCCAGCGAACTTGGAAACACCATATATTTT. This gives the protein CASELGNTIYF.

CDR3 protein: CASSLLYDRAGPLNYGYTF. The CDR3 bases are TGTGCCAGCAGTTTATTGTACGATAGGGCAGGGCCCCTTAACTATGGCTACACCTTC. V usage is TRBV27 and J usage is TRBJ1-2, with a weak D call TRBD1 (5 bases). CDR3 length equals 19 residues. V lost 1 base and J lost 1, with 22 bases in between. CDR1 is MNHEY, CDR2 SMNVEV, per germline (reference sequence).

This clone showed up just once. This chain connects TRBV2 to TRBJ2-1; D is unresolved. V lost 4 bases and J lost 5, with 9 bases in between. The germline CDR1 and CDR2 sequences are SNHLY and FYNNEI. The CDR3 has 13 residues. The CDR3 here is CASSGRGNNEQFF. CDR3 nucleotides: TGTGCCAGCAGTGGGAGAGGAAACAATGAGCAGTTCTTC.

The CDR3 protein is CASSPRPDWQYF. As DNA, the CDR3 is TGTGCCAGCTCACCACGCCCAGATTGGCAGTATTTT. The J gene is TRBJ2-3, the V gene TRBV18, with D unresolved. This CDR3 is 12 amino acids long. Trimming stripped 1 base from V and 11 bases from J, with 10 bases between. Germline values: CDR1 KGHSH, CDR2 LQKENI.

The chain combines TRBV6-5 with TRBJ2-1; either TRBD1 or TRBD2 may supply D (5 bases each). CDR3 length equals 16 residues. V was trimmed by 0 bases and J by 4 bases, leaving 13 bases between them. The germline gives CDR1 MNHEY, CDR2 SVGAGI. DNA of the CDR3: TGTGCCAGCAGTTACTCCGGGACGGGGAGATACAATGAGCAGTTCTTC. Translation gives CASSYSGTGRYNEQFF.

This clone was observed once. As DNA, the CDR3 is TGTGCCAGCAGCGTAGGGTTGTCGGAACAAGAGACCCAGTACTTC. It encodes CASSVGLSEQETQYF. The rearrangement joins TRBV9 to TRBJ2-5; D is unresolved. Per germline, CDR1 SGDLS and CDR2 YYNGEE. This CDR3 contains 15 residues. V shed 0 bases and J shed 2 bases, with 11 bases lying between them.

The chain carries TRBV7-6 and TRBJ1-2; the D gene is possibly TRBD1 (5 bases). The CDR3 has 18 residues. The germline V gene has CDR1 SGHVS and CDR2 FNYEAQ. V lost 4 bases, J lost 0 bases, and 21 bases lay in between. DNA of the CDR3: TGTGCCAGCAGCTCATCAGTCGGCGGGGGTCTTTCTAACTATGGCTACACCTTC. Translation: CASSSSVGGGLSNYGYTF.

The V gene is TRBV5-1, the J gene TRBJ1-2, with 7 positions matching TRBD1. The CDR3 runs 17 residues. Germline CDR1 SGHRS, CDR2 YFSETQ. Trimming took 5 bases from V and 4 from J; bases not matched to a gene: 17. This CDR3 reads CASSMGNPGQISYGYTF. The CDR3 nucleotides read TGCGCCAGCAGTATGGGGAACCCGGGACAGATTTCCTATGGCTACACCTTC.

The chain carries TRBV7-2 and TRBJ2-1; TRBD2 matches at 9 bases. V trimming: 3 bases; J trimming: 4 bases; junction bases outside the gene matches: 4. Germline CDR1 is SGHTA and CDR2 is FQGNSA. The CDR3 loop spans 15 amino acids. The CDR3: CASSFGGGAYNEQFF. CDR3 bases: TGTGCCAGCAGCTTCGGCGGGGGGGCTTACAATGAGCAGTTCTTC. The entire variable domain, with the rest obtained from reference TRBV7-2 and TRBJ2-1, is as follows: GAGVSQSPSNKVTEKGKDVELRCDPISGHTALYWYRQSLGQGLEFLIYFQGNSAPDKSGLPSDRFSAERTGGSVSTLTIQRTQQEDSAVYLCASSFGGGAYNEQFFGPGTRLTVL.

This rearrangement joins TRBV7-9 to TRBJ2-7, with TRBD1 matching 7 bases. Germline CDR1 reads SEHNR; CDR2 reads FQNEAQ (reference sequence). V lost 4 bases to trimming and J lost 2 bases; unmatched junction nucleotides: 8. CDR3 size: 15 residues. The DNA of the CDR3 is TGTGCCAGCAGCTCCTGGACAGGTCAAGCCTACGAGCAGTACTTC. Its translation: CASSSWTGQAYEQYF.

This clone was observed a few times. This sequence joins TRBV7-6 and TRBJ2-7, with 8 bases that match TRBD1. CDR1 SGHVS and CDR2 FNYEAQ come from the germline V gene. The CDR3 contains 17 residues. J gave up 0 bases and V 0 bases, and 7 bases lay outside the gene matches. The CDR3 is CASSLAVGQGSSYEQYF. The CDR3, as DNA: TGTGCCAGCAGCTTAGCTGTCGGACAGGGAAGCTCCTACGAGCAGTACTTC.

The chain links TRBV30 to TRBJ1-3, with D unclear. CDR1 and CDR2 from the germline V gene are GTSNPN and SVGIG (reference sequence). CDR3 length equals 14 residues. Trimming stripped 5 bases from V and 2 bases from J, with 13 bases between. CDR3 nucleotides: TGTGCCTGGGGGGAATGGGCTACTGGAAACACCATATATTTT. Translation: CAWGEWATGNTIYF. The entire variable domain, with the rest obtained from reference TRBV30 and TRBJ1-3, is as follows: SQTIHQWPATLVQPVGSPLSLECTVEGTSNPNLYWYRQAAGRGLQLLFYSVGIGQISSEVPQNLSASRPQDRQFILSSKKLLLSDSGFYLCAWGEWATGNTIYFGEGSWLTVV.

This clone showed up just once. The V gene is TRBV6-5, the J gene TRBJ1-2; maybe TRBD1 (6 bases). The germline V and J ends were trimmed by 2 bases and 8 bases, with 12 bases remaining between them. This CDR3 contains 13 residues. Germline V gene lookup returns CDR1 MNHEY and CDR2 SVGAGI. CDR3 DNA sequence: TGTGCCAGCAGTTACCTTGGGGGGCCCGGCTACACCTTC. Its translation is CASSYLGGPGYTF.

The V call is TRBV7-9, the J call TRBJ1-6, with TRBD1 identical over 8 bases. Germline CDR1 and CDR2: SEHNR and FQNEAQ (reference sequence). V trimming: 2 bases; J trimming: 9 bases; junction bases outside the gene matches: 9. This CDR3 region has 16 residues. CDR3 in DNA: TGTGCCAGCAGCTTAAACCAGGGACAGGTCTTTTCACCCCTCCACTTT. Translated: CASSLNQGQVFSPLHF.

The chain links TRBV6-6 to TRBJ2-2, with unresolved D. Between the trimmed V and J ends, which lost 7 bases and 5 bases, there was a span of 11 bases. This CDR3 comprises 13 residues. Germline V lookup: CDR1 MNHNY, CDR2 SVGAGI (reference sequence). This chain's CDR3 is CASIKMETGELFF. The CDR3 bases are TGTGCCAGCATTAAAATGGAAACCGGGGAGCTGTTTTTT.

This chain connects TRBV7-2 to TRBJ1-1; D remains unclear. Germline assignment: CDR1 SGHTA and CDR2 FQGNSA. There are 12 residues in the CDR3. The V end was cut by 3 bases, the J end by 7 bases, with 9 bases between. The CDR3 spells CASSFGGIEAFF. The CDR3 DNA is TGTGCCAGCAGCTTCGGCGGTATTGAAGCTTTCTTT. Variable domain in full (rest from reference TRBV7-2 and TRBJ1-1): GAGVSQSPSNKVTEKGKDVELRCDPISGHTALYWYRQSLGQGLEFLIYFQGNSAPDKSGLPSDRFSAERTGGSVSTLTIQRTQQEDSAVYLCASSFGGIEAFFGQGTRLTVV.

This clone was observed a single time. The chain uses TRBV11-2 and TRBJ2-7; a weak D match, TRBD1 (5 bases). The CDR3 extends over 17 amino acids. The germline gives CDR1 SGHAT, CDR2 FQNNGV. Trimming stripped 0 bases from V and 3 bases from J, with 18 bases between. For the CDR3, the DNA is TGTGCCAGCAGCTTAGAGGGGCTGGGGCAAGTTTTCTACGAGCAGTACTTC. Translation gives CASSLEGLGQVFYEQYF.

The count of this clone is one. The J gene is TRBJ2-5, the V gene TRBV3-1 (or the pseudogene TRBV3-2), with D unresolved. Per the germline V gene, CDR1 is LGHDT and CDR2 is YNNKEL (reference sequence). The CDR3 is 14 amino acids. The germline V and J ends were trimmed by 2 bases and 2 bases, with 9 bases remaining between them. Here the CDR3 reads CASSQSLLQETQYF. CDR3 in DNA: TGTGCCAGCAGCCAAAGTTTGTTACAAGAGACCCAGTACTTC.

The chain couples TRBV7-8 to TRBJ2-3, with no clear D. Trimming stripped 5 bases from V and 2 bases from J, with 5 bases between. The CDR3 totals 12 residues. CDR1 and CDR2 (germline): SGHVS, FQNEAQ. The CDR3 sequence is CASSTNTDTQYF. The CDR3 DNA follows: TGTGCCAGCAGCACCAACACAGATACGCAGTATTTT.